The clone carrying this T cell receptor beta chain was counted at least ten times. Antigen specificity is unknown. This entry comes from a study of T cells in Graves' hyperthyroidism and ophthalmopathy. Notes on the study in general: The authors' 13 V-J model separated ophthalmopathy from stable hyperthyroidism. Ophthalmopathy, as predicted by the model, came a median 6.5 months after the prediction.

This CDR3 has 14 amino acids. Germline V gene lookup returns CDR1 MDHEN and CDR2 SYDVKM. V gave up 5 bases and J gave up 6 bases; unmatched junction bases: 7. From 10 ml of fresh peripheral blood, PBMCs were isolated. Amplification of TCR beta CDR3 regions used RNA as the template. The HTBI primer set was used in a first-round RT-PCR of the TCR CDR3. TCRdb re-called the multiplex PCR reads with MiXCR, one entry per CDR3 protein. The sample shows roughly 720,000 distinct CDR3 sequences, approximately 15% of them seen only once. Sequencing was carried out using blood. The source of this sequence is a man aged 45-65 years with Graves' hyperthyroidism. The rearrangement uses TRBV28 and TRBJ2-7; 10 positions agree with TRBD2. The CDR3 loop reads CASSTSGTILEQYF. Written as DNA, the CDR3 is TGTGCCAGCAGTACTAGCGGGACCATCCTCGAGCAGTACTTC.